The rows below give T cell receptor beta chains drawn from one sample of a study of blood T cell repertoires in COVID-19. Clones were read by immunoSEQ multiplex PCR, and TCRdb kept only the in-frame ones, dropping some. The profile shows around 160,000 clones, around four fifths of them singletons. Sequencing was done on a sample of peripheral blood. Receptor source: a middle-aged woman with active or convalescent COVID-19. Both conserved end residues are part of each CDR3. A D gene is named only where the DNA matches it firmly. Size values are once, few and many counts, or a class for expanded clones, and some rows have none.

d_call	clone_size	v_call	j_call	cdr3_nt	cdr3_aa
-	few	TRBV2	TRBJ2-7	TGTGCCAGCAGTGGGGCGAGCTCCTACGAGCAGTACTTC	CASSGASSYEQYF
TRBD2	-	TRBV4-2	TRBJ2-3	TGTGCCAGCAGCCAAGTGGCTAGCGGGGGGGAAGCAGATACGCAGTATTTT	CASSQVASGGEADTQYF
TRBD1	-	TRBV4-3	TRBJ2-7	TGCGCCAGCAGCCAAGGAGGGACAGGGATGTACGAGCAGTACTTC	CASSQGGTGMYEQYF
TRBD1	-	TRBV19	TRBJ2-3	TGTGCCAGTAGTATAATAGGGGGCCTGGCCCGCACAGATACGCAGTATTTT	CASSIIGGLARTDTQYF
TRBD1	-	TRBV27	TRBJ1-1	TGTGCCAGCAGTCTCGGACAGGGAGAGTTTGACACTGAAGCTTTCTTT	CASSLGQGEFDTEAFF
-	-	TRBV5-4	TRBJ1-4	TGTGCCAGCAGCCCACATAACGATGAAAAACTGTTTTTT	CASSPHNDEKLFF
TRBD2	-	TRBV5-1	TRBJ2-7	TGCGCCAGCAGCCCGACTAGCGGGATCTCCTACGAGCAGTACTTC	CASSPTSGISYEQYF
-	-	TRBV5-5	TRBJ1-2	-	CASSFGPGGRYGYTF
-	once	TRBV19	TRBJ1-5	TGTGCCAGTAACGCACGGGGGAAGGGTAGCAATCAGCCCCAGCATTTT	CASNARGKGSNQPQHF
-	few	TRBV28	TRBJ1-2	TGTGCCAGCAGTCAAAACCTCATAGACTCTAACTATGGCTACACCTTC	CASSQNLIDSNYGYTF
-	-	TRBV5-1	TRBJ1-1	TGCGCCAGCAGGGACAGATTGGCGGTTGTAGAAGCTTTCTTT	CASRDRLAVVEAFF
-	-	TRBV6-5	TRBJ1-1	TGTGCCAGCAGTTACAGACAGAACACTGAAGCTTTCTTT	CASSYRQNTEAFF
TRBD1	-	TRBV18	TRBJ1-2	TGTGCCAGCTCACACGGACAGGATGGCTACACCTTC	CASSHGQDGYTF
-	-	TRBV11-3	TRBJ2-2	TGTGCCAGCAGCCCGACGGGCACCGGGGAGCTGTTTTTT	CASSPTGTGELFF
-	-	TRBV28	TRBJ2-4	TGTGCCAGCAGTTCTCCCGGACAGTCATTAGCCAAAAACATTCAGTACTTC	CASSSPGQSLAKNIQYF
TRBD2	once	TRBV3-1/TRBV3-2	TRBJ2-3	TGTGCCAGCAGCCAAGTGGGCGGGAGCCCCACAGATACGCAGTATTTT	CASSQVGGSPTDTQYF
TRBD1	-	TRBV5-1	TRBJ1-2	TGCGCCAGCAGCCTTAGACAGGGCACACACTATGGCTACACCTTC	CASSLRQGTHYGYTF
-	-	TRBV7-2	TRBJ1-2	TGTGCCAGCGGGCTTTATGGGGCAGTAACTAACTATGGCTACACCTTC	CASGLYGAVTNYGYTF
TRBD1	-	TRBV7-9	TRBJ1-2	TGTGCCAGCAGCTTAGAAAGTCTGGGACAGGGCTACACCTTC	CASSLESLGQGYTF
-	-	TRBV7-2	TRBJ1-1	TGTGCCACCACGCCCGGGACACAGAACACTGAAGCTTTCTTT	CATTPGTQNTEAFF
-	few	TRBV5-1	TRBJ2-1	TGCGCCAGCAGCTTGGAGGGGGACACTTCCCTGGATGAGCAGTTCTTC	CASSLEGDTSLDEQFF
-	-	TRBV24-1	TRBJ1-1	TGTGCCACCCCCGCAGGGCCCCTTATGAACACTGAAGCTTTCTTT	CATPAGPLMNTEAFF
TRBD2	-	TRBV4-3	TRBJ2-1	TGCGCCAGCAGCCAAGAAAGGACTAGCGGGTTCTCCTACAATGAGCAGTTCTTC	CASSQERTSGFSYNEQFF